The entry below gives a single TCR beta chain sequence along with its context. Primers included in the PCR were 60 Vbeta and 13 Jbeta primers. The data were produced by immunoSEQ multiplex PCR, yet TCRdb's version contains in-frame clones alone and is incomplete. This table holds about 120,000 clones, around 70% found once. The data were obtained in a study of cytomegalovirus exposure and HLA in healthy donors. In germline, CDR1 is ENHRY, CDR2 SYGVKD. Trimming removed 0 bases from V and 6 bases from J, with 9 bases in between. This CDR3 is 15 amino acids long. This receptor was identified in a woman aged 40 to 50 in good health and CMV-seropositive. Sequencing input: PBMCs. The chain carries TRBV10-3 and TRBJ1-6, with D perhaps TRBD1 (6 bases). CDR3 DNA: TGTGCCATCAGTGAGTCTGGGGGCAGTAATTCACCCCTCCACTTT. It translates to CAISESGGSNSPLHF.